This passage covers 25 T cell receptor beta chains from one sample sequenced in a study of T cells after yellow fever vaccination. TCRdb itself ran the 5' RACE reads through MiXCR, one entry per CDR3 protein. The sample lists a few hundred thousand distinct CDR3 sequences; approximately 3.8% were seen once. Sequenced here: PBMCs, sampled 15 days after the yellow fever booster vaccination. The receptors were sampled from a young man who received the YFV17D yellow fever vaccine.

This clonotype has at least ten counts. The V gene is TRBV5-1, the J gene TRBJ2-7; no firm D call. This CDR3 has 13 residues. CDR1 and CDR2 from the germline V gene are SGHRS and YFSETQ. Deletions cut 4 bases from V and 2 bases from J, with 10 bases between. The CDR3 DNA reads as TGCGCCAGCAGCCTCGGGCCAACCTACGAGCAGTACTTC. Translation gives CASSLGPTYEQYF.

This clonotype was seen many times. This chain links TRBV5-1 with TRBJ1-6, with D hard to call. This CDR3 comprises 14 residues. V shed 0 bases and J shed 6 bases, with 7 bases lying between them. From germline, CDR1 is SGHRS and CDR2 YFSETQ. CDR3 coding DNA: TGCGCCAGCAGCTTGGAGCTCTTTAATTCACCCCTCCACTTT. Translating gives CASSLELFNSPLHF.

Many counts were recorded for this clonotype. The V gene is TRBV27, the J gene TRBJ1-4, with D possibly being TRBD1 (5 bases). Germline V lookup: CDR1 MNHEY, CDR2 SMNVEV (reference sequence). The CDR3 contains 13 residues. V was pared by 8 bases and J by 7 bases, with 14 bases between. The CDR3 DNA reads as TGTGCCAGCGCGCAAGGGGCAAGTGAAAAACTGTTTTTT. Translated: CASAQGASEKLFF.

This clonotype was detected ten times or more. The chain links TRBV9 to TRBJ1-2; D possibly corresponds to TRBD1 (6 bases). The CDR3 contains 13 residues. V shed 7 bases and J shed 1 base, with 11 bases lying between them. Germline V gene data show CDR1 as SGDLS and CDR2 as YYNGEE. The CDR3 sequence is CASQGTYNYGYTF. The CDR3 DNA reads TGTGCCAGCCAGGGGACCTATAACTATGGCTACACCTTC.

The table lists this clonotype with many counts. The rearrangement joins TRBV5-1 to TRBJ2-5, with 12 positions matching TRBD1. V trimming: 7 bases; J trimming: 0 bases; junction bases outside the gene matches: 10. Germline V gives CDR1 SGHRS, CDR2 YFSETQ. The CDR3 is made up of 17 amino acids. The CDR3: CASRGQGAFGYQETQYF. The CDR3 nucleotides are TGCGCCAGCCGGGGACAGGGGGCTTTTGGATACCAAGAGACCCAGTACTTC.

This clonotype occurred many times. The V and J genes are TRBV5-4 and TRBJ2-1; no firm D call. Germline-derived CDR1 and CDR2 are SGHNT and YYREEE (reference sequence). Trimming took off 4 bases at V and 4 bases at J, with 9 bases between the two ends. The CDR3 has 13 amino acids. Here the CDR3 reads CASSPHNYNEQFF. DNA of the CDR3: TGTGCCAGCAGCCCGCACAATTACAATGAGCAGTTCTTC.

This clonotype showed up many times. This sequence joins TRBV15 and TRBJ1-2; D is possibly TRBD1 (5 bases). This CDR3 contains 15 residues. V was shortened by 4 bases and J by 1 base, with 13 bases between the two germline ends. Germline V gene lookup returns CDR1 LNHNV and CDR2 YYDKDF (reference sequence). CDR3 amino acids: CATSTPTGRNYGYTF. CDR3 coding DNA: TGTGCCACCAGCACACCTACGGGGCGTAACTATGGCTACACCTTC. Using reference TRBV15 and TRBJ1-2 for the parts outside the CDR3, the full variable domain is DAMVIQNPRYQVTQFGKPVTLSCSQTLNHNVMYWYQQKSSQAPKLLFHYYDKDFNNEADTPDNFQSRRPNTSFCFLDIRSPGLGDTAMYLCATSTPTGRNYGYTFGSGTRLTVV.

This clonotype was recorded many times. The genes are TRBV4-1 and TRBJ1-5, with no clear D. The CDR3 spans 14 residues. Germline V CDR1 and CDR2: MGHRA, YSYEKL. V was cut by 0 bases and J by 6 bases, with 9 bases left in between. CDR3 sequence: CASSQDIRSQPQHF. The CDR3 DNA follows: TGCGCCAGCAGCCAAGATATCCGGTCTCAGCCCCAGCATTTT.

This clonotype was observed many times. The chain links TRBV2 to TRBJ1-5, with D perhaps TRBD1 (5 bases). Trimming left V 5 bases short and J 1 base short, with 12 bases between. CDR3 length: 15 residues. Germline loops: CDR1 SNHLY, CDR2 FYNNEI. CDR3 amino acids: CASSPDRASNQPQHF. In DNA, the CDR3 is TGTGCCAGCAGTCCAGACAGAGCAAGCAATCAGCCCCAGCATTTT.

This rearrangement joins TRBV20-1 to TRBJ1-2, with D possibly TRBD1 on 5 matching bases. V lost 3 bases, J lost 4 bases, and 9 bases lay in between. This CDR3 comprises 12 residues. Germline V gives CDR1 DFQATT, CDR2 SNEGSKA (reference sequence). Here the CDR3 reads CSASRGTYGYTF. The CDR3 coding sequence is TGCAGTGCTAGTCGGGGGACCTATGGCTACACCTTC.

This clonotype was recorded many times. The V gene is TRBV15, the J gene TRBJ2-7, with TRBD2 as a possible D gene (6 bases). Looked up from germline, CDR1 is LNHNV and CDR2 is YYDKDF (reference sequence). V dropped 4 bases and J dropped 0 bases, with 10 bases sitting between them. The CDR3 runs to 14 residues. The CDR3 bases are TGTGCCACCAGCACTCGGGGGAACTCCTACGAGCAGTACTTC. The encoded protein is CATSTRGNSYEQYF. The full variable domain, rest sourced from reference TRBV15 and TRBJ2-7, is DAMVIQNPRYQVTQFGKPVTLSCSQTLNHNVMYWYQQKSSQAPKLLFHYYDKDFNNEADTPDNFQSRRPNTSFCFLDIRSPGLGDTAMYLCATSTRGNSYEQYFGPGTRLTVT.

This clonotype was seen repeatedly, ten times or more. V and J are TRBV12-3 or TRBV12-4 and TRBJ2-1; 7 nucleotides align to TRBD1. The CDR3 is 14 amino acids. V trimming: 6 bases; J trimming: 7 bases; junction bases outside the gene matches: 9. CDR3: CASSLRQGKNEQFF. CDR3 DNA sequence: TGTGCCAGCAGCCTCCGACAGGGAAAGAATGAGCAGTTCTTC.

This chain connects TRBV5-1 to TRBJ1-2, with no clear D. The CDR3 sequence is 13 residues long. With 1 base removed from V and 8 bases from J, the gap between germline ends came to 12 bases. Per germline, CDR1 SGHRS and CDR2 YFSETQ. The CDR3 sequence is CASSLNGVEGYTF. The CDR3 nucleotides read TGCGCCAGCAGCTTGAACGGGGTGGAGGGCTACACCTTC.

This clonotype was observed many times. The V call is TRBV5-4, the J call TRBJ2-3; 9 nucleotides agree with TRBD1. Germline V gene sequence: CDR1 SGHNT, CDR2 YYREEE (reference sequence). J gave up 5 bases and V 6 bases, and 13 bases lay outside the gene matches. CDR3 size: 16 residues. The CDR3 is CASKAAGTGRGDTQYF. The CDR3 bases are TGTGCCAGCAAAGCCGCCGGGACAGGGCGTGGAGATACGCAGTATTTT. The variable domain in full, with the rest retrieved from reference TRBV5-4 and TRBJ2-3, is ETGVTQSPTHLIKTRGQQVTLRCSSQSGHNTVSWYQQALGQGPQFIFQYYREEENGRGNFPPRFSGLQFPNYSSELNVNALELDDSALYLCASKAAGTGRGDTQYFGPGTRLTVL.

This clonotype was picked up many times. The chain combines TRBV27 with TRBJ1-4; possible D gene TRBD1, 6 bases. The V gene's germline CDR1 is MNHEY and CDR2 SMNVEV (reference sequence). V was trimmed by 6 bases and J by 3 bases, leaving 14 bases between them. The CDR3 runs to 15 residues. The CDR3 region is CASRRGAQANEKLFF. The DNA for the CDR3 is TGTGCCAGCAGGAGGGGGGCTCAGGCTAATGAAAAACTGTTTTTT.

This clonotype was seen at least ten times. CDR3 DNA: TGTGCCAGCTCCTCCGGACTCACAGATTCTGAAGCTTTCTTT. Translation: CASSSGLTDSEAFF. The chain has TRBV12-3 or TRBV12-4 and TRBJ1-1; D is unresolved. Between the trimmed V and J ends, which lost 8 bases and 6 bases, there was a span of 19 bases. CDR3 length equals 14 residues.

At least ten counts were recorded for this clonotype. The rearrangement links TRBV4-1 to TRBJ2-1, with D unresolved. There are 12 residues in the CDR3. Trimming stripped 1 base from V and 5 bases from J, with 3 bases between. Per the germline V gene, CDR1 is MGHRA and CDR2 is YSYEKL. The CDR3 bases are TGCGCCAGCAGCCAAGGGGACAATGAGCAGTTCTTC. Amino acids: CASSQGDNEQFF.

This clonotype occurred many times. V and J are TRBV29-1 and TRBJ2-5, with D possibly matching TRBD1 (7 bases). The CDR3 length is 14 residues. The V end lost 8 bases, the J end lost 3 bases, and 19 bases lay between the germline ends. Germline V CDR1 and CDR2: SQVTM, ANQGSEA. The CDR3 reads CSTNRGGNKETQYF. The DNA for the CDR3 is TGCAGCACCAACAGGGGAGGTAACAAAGAGACCCAGTACTTC.

Ten or more counts support this clonotype. CDR3 in amino acids: CASSATLGNQPQHF. CDR3 sequence (DNA): TGTGCCAGCAGCGCAACCCTGGGCAATCAGCCCCAGCATTTT. V gene TRBV5-5 combines with J gene TRBJ1-5; D ambiguous. This CDR3 has 14 amino acids. Trimming removed 4 bases at V and 2 bases at J, with 10 bases between. In germline, CDR1 is SGHKS, CDR2 YYEKEE (reference sequence). Looking up the rest from reference TRBV5-5 and TRBJ1-5 gives the full variable domain: DAGVTQSPTHLIKTRGQQVTLRCSPISGHKSVSWYQQVLGQGPQFIFQYYEKEERGRGNFPDRFSARQFPNYSSELNVNALLLGDSALYLCASSATLGNQPQHFGDGTRLSIL.

This clonotype has at least ten counts. CDR3 nucleotides: TGTGCCTGGAGTGTAGGGGACCCAGGCACAGATACGCAGTATTTT. Translating it yields CAWSVGDPGTDTQYF. This chain connects TRBV30 to TRBJ2-3; the D call may be TRBD1 or TRBD2 (5 bases each). This CDR3 has 15 residues. Trimming stripped 0 bases from V and 1 base from J, with 11 bases between. Germline values: CDR1 GTSNPN, CDR2 SVGIG (reference sequence).

This chain joins TRBV7-2 and TRBJ2-5; D ambiguous. Germline V lookup: CDR1 SGHTA, CDR2 FQGNSA. The V end lost 2 bases, the J end lost 5 bases, and 24 bases lay between the germline ends. This CDR3 contains 18 residues. The CDR3 here is CASSLSNHYRSFRETQYF. The CDR3, as DNA: TGTGCCAGCAGCTTATCGAATCACTATCGCTCTTTCAGGGAGACCCAGTACTTC.

The table lists this clonotype with many counts. This chain links TRBV4-1 with TRBJ1-5; possible D gene TRBD1, 6 bases. Germline-derived CDR1 and CDR2 are MGHRA and YSYEKL. Trimming cost V 5 bases and J 0 bases, with 11 bases left between them. This CDR3 comprises 15 residues. The chain's CDR3 is CASSDRQVSNQPQHF. The CDR3 coding sequence is TGCGCCAGCAGCGATAGACAGGTTAGCAATCAGCCCCAGCATTTT.

This clonotype was seen repeatedly, ten times or more. The J gene is TRBJ2-1, the V gene TRBV7-6; 7 bases are a match to TRBD2. The J segment lost 2 bases and the V segment lost 6 bases, leaving 10 bases of the junction unmatched. CDR1 is SGHVS and CDR2 is FNYEAQ in the germline V gene. The CDR3 contains 16 residues. This CDR3 reads CASRRSSGDPYNEQFF. The CDR3 DNA follows: TGTGCCAGCAGACGTTCCAGCGGGGACCCCTACAATGAGCAGTTCTTC.

This clonotype was counted ten times or more. The chain couples TRBV6-6 to TRBJ2-5; D gene unclear. Trimming cost V 6 bases and J 1 base, with 18 bases left between them. Germline CDR1 MNHNY, CDR2 SVGAGI (reference sequence). The CDR3 has 16 residues. The CDR3 loop is CASSQVLRKGQETQYF. The CDR3 bases are TGTGCCAGCAGCCAGGTTTTGCGGAAAGGCCAAGAGACCCAGTACTTC.

By share, this clonotype counts as large (0.1 to 1%). V gene TRBV10-2 combines with J gene TRBJ2-7; 7 bases match TRBD1. Losses at the gene ends were 7 bases for V and 0 bases for J; bases not matched to a gene: 3. The CDR3 has 13 residues. Germline V gene sequence: CDR1 WSHSY, CDR2 SAAADI. The CDR3 region is CASMTGHSYEQYF. Here the CDR3 DNA reads TGCGCCAGCATGACAGGGCACTCCTACGAGCAGTACTTC.